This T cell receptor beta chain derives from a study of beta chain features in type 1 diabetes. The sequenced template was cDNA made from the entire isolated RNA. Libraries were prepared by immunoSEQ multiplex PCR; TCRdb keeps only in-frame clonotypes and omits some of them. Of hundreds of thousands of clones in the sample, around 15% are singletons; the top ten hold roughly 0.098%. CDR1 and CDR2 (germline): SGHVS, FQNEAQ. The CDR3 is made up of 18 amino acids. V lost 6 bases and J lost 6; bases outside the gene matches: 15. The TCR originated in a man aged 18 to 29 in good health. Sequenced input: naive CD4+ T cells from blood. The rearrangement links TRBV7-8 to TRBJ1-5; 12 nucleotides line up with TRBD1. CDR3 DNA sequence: TGTGCCAGCAGTTCGAGGTGGGGACAGGGGGCTCGAAGTCAGCCCCAGCATTTT. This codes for CASSSRWGQGARSQPQHF.